This T cell receptor beta chain was recorded in a study of lymphopenia after photon versus proton radiotherapy. Study findings and constraints: Relative stability marked proton patients; photon patients lost diversity and naive cells. In patients who died, overall survival fell as post-nadir TCR diversity dropped more. Better survival with proton therapy was suggested as possible, not demonstrated. Oligoclonal CD8+ Temra expansion after nadir drove photon patients' diversity drop.

Between the trimmed V and J ends, which lost 6 bases and 7 bases, there was a span of 16 bases. This CDR3 spans 14 amino acids. Germline CDR1 and CDR2: MNHNY and SVGAGI (reference sequence). The protocol was immunoSEQ multiplex PCR, while the TCRdb copy is restricted to in-frame clones and leaves out a portion. This table holds some 42,000 clones, about 80% found once. The count of this clone is one. Its matching antigen is unknown. The receptor was derived from a woman between 65 and 79 years old with pancreatic cancer. This chain uses TRBV6-6 with TRBJ2-1; D is possibly TRBD2 (6 bases). The specimen was peripheral blood, collected from a patient treated with proton-based radiotherapy. In nucleotides, the CDR3 is TGTGCCAGCAGCTCCGGGACTCATCGGAATGAGCAGTTCTTC. Its protein is CASSSGTHRNEQFF.